This T cell receptor beta chain was sequenced in a study of radiotherapy plus CTLA-4 blockade in lung cancer. With ipilimumab providing CTLA-4 blockade, focal radiation was administered to patients who had chemo-refractory metastatic non-small-cell lung cancer. Study-wide results and caveats: The best prediction of response reportedly came from early blood T cell clone dynamics, with interferon-beta.

This table comes from immunoSEQ multiplex PCR, and its TCRdb copy is limited to in-frame clones, with some not included. This table has 30,000 to 40,000 clones, more than 70% appearing once. As to this clone: What it recognizes is unknown.

This CDR3 has 13 amino acids. In germline, CDR1 is SGHNT, CDR2 YENEEA. Trimming took 5 bases from V and 5 from J, leaving 12 bases between them. Specimen: peripheral blood, collected from a patient treated with radiotherapy plus ipilimumab. This TCR derives from a human donor with non-small cell lung cancer whose response to radiotherapy plus ipilimumab could not be evaluated. The chain uses TRBV11-3 and TRBJ2-5, with D perhaps TRBD2 (6 bases). The CDR3 nucleotides read TGTGCCAGCAGCCACCGGGGGACGGAGACCCAGTACTTC. Protein sequence: CASSHRGTETQYF.